These T cell receptor beta chains were read from a single sample in a study of blood T cell repertoires in COVID-19. Assay used: immunoSEQ multiplex PCR; TCRdb lists only in-frame clones, some missing. The top ten clones hold approximately 0.84% of a sample with approximately 300,000 clones, 85% to 90% of them seen once. Specimen: peripheral blood. All receptors come from a man aged 25 to 45 with acute or convalescent COVID-19. Both conserved end residues are part of each CDR3. A D gene is named only where the DNA matches it firmly. Size values are once, few and many counts, or a class for expanded clones, and some rows have none.

CDR3 DNA,CDR3 protein,J gene,D gene,CDR3 length,V gene,clone size
TGTGCCAGCAGTACTAGAGCGGGATTCACAGATACGCAGTATTTT,CASSTRAGFTDTQYF,TRBJ2-3,TRBD2,15,TRBV6-5,NA
TGTGCCAGAACACCCCGGGGGGGTTCGGGTCGCGAGCAGTACTTC,CARTPRGGSGREQYF,TRBJ2-7,NA,15,TRBV21-1,NA
TGTGCCAGCAGTGAATACAGCCTACCCACAGATACGCAGTATTTT,CASSEYSLPTDTQYF,TRBJ2-3,NA,15,TRBV6-1,NA
TGTGCCAGCAGGCGTACCGGGACTAACTCTAACGGGGAGCTGTTTTTT,CASRRTGTNSNGELFF,TRBJ2-2,TRBD2,16,TRBV28,NA
TGTGCCAGCGGGCTAGCGGTGACCTACGAGCAGTACTTC,CASGLAVTYEQYF,TRBJ2-7,TRBD2,13,TRBV12-3/TRBV12-4,NA
TGTGCCAGCAGGGCGACCAGGGCGGGGGCCGGGGAGCTGTTTTTT,CASRATRAGAGELFF,TRBJ2-2,TRBD2,15,TRBV2,NA
TGCGCCAGCAGTCATTCGGCCCAGGACATGCACACCAATGAGCAGTTCTTC,CASSHSAQDMHTNEQFF,TRBJ2-1,NA,17,TRBV23-1,NA
TGTGCCAGCAGCCCAAGGGATATTAGCGGGACAGGGAAACGCTACACCTTC,CASSPRDISGTGKRYTF,TRBJ1-2,TRBD1,17,TRBV3-1/TRBV3-2,NA
TGTGCCTGGAGTGCAACAGGGCCTACGGGGCAGTACTTC,CAWSATGPTGQYF,TRBJ2-7,NA,13,TRBV30,NA
TGTGCCAGCAGTTCATCCTACGAGCAGTACTTC,CASSSSYEQYF,TRBJ2-7,NA,11,TRBV27,once
TGTGCCAGCAGCCAAGTAGCCGGCATGAACACTGAAGCTTTCTTT,CASSQVAGMNTEAFF,TRBJ1-1,NA,15,TRBV3-1/TRBV3-2,NA
TGTGCCAGCAGCCATCTCGGACTAGCGGCATACAATGAGCAGTTCTTC,CASSHLGLAAYNEQFF,TRBJ2-1,TRBD2,16,TRBV14,NA
TGCGCCAGCAGCGCTACTAGCGGGAGAAACACCGGGGAGCTGTTTTTT,CASSATSGRNTGELFF,TRBJ2-2,TRBD2,16,TRBV5-1,NA
TGTGCCAGCAGCTTTCAGACAGGGTACTTTACCGGGGAGCTGTTTTTT,CASSFQTGYFTGELFF,TRBJ2-2,TRBD1,16,TRBV5-6,NA
TGTGCCAGCTCACCAAGGGCTAGCGGGGGGGCTAGCACAGATACGCAGTATTTT,CASSPRASGGASTDTQYF,TRBJ2-3,TRBD2,18,TRBV18,NA
TGTGCCACCAGTGATCCGGGACAGGGGCGCGACAATGAGCAGTTCTTC,CATSDPGQGRDNEQFF,TRBJ2-1,TRBD1,16,TRBV24-1,NA
TGTGCCAGCCACCTCGACAGCGTTGATGAAAAACTGTTTTTT,CASHLDSVDEKLFF,TRBJ1-4,NA,14,TRBV19,NA
TGTGCCTGGAGTGTAGTCGATGAGTACACCTTC,CAWSVVDEYTF,TRBJ1-2,NA,11,TRBV30,NA
TGTGCCAGCACCAAAAACCAGGGGGGAGGCTATGGCTACACCTTC,CASTKNQGGGYGYTF,TRBJ1-2,TRBD1,15,TRBV27,NA
TGCGCCAGCAGCTTCGGGGGGTCCTCCTACGAGCAGTACTTC,CASSFGGSSYEQYF,TRBJ2-7,TRBD2,14,TRBV5-1,NA
TGTGCCAGCAGTTCAACAGATACGCAGTATTTT,CASSSTDTQYF,TRBJ2-3,NA,11,TRBV27,NA
TGTGCCAGCAGTTACTCGAGTGGCAGGGCGCTCACTGAAGCTTTCTTT,CASSYSSGRALTEAFF,TRBJ1-1,NA,16,TRBV6-5,NA
TGTGCCAGCAGTCGGACTAGCGGCTCTGGGGCCAACGTCCTGACTTTC,CASSRTSGSGANVLTF,TRBJ2-6,TRBD2,16,TRBV2,NA
TGCGCCAGCAGCTTGGTGGGGCCTCGGTACGAGCAGTACTTC,CASSLVGPRYEQYF,TRBJ2-7,NA,14,TRBV5-1,few
TGTGCCAGCAGCAGAGGGTGGCAGGTCGACACTGAAGCTTTCTTT,CASSRGWQVDTEAFF,TRBJ1-1,NA,15,TRBV5-6,NA
TGCGCCAGCAGCCTCCAGCGGGGGGGCCCGGGGGAGCAGTACTTC,CASSLQRGGPGEQYF,TRBJ2-7,TRBD2,15,TRBV5-1,NA
TGCGCCAGCAGGGAGGGGATGGGTCAGCCCCAGCATTTT,CASREGMGQPQHF,TRBJ1-5,NA,13,TRBV5-1,few
TGTGCCACCAGCAATCTGGCTAGCAATCAGCCCCAGCATTTT,CATSNLASNQPQHF,TRBJ1-5,NA,14,TRBV15,NA
TGTGCCAGCAACCCAAGGGGTGTCGGGTCCTACGAGCAGTACTTC,CASNPRGVGSYEQYF,TRBJ2-7,NA,15,TRBV6-8,NA
TGCGCCAGCAGTGGGATCCCAGGGGGCCCGGGCGGTGAAAAACTGTTTTTT,CASSGIPGGPGGEKLFF,TRBJ1-4,TRBD1,17,TRBV5-1,few
TGTGCCAGCAGTTTATTCCGCCGACTAGCGGATCTTCATGGGGAGCAGTACTTC,CASSLFRRLADLHGEQYF,TRBJ2-7,TRBD2,18,TRBV28,NA
TGTGCCAGCAGTTCTCCTAGCGGGAGCACAGATACGCAGTATTTT,CASSSPSGSTDTQYF,TRBJ2-3,TRBD2,15,TRBV2,NA
TGTGCCAGCTCTTTAGGGACAGTTCGGGAAAAACTGTTTTTT,CASSLGTVREKLFF,TRBJ1-4,TRBD1,14,TRBV3-1/TRBV3-2,NA